Sequencing of this T cell receptor beta chain was carried out in a study of blood T cells in healthy people across ages. Points from the study as a whole: Roughly linear age-related decline in beta diversity appeared, significant by age about 40.

There are 14 residues in the CDR3. The V gene end was trimmed by 4 bases and the J gene end by 8 bases; junction bases not matched to a gene: 10. Germline CDR1 is SEHNR and CDR2 is FQNEAQ (reference sequence). Primed by a sample-barcoded 5' primer and a J-beta primer mix, a second PCR proceeded for about 6 to 12 cycles. One entry per CDR3 protein results from TCRdb running MiXCR on the 5' RACE reads. The sample lists about 1.8 million distinct CDR3 sequences, around half occurring once. In each sample, at least 6 million PBMCs were isolated. For this clonotype: Antigen: not known.

The source is a woman aged 40 to 50 in good health. The V and J genes are TRBV7-9 and TRBJ1-2; 7 nucleotides line up with TRBD1. Sequenced material: blood. This CDR3 reads CASSYRDREEGYTF. In nucleotides, the CDR3 is TGTGCCAGCAGCTACCGAGACAGGGAGGAAGGCTACACCTTC.